Presented here are 5 T cell receptor beta chains from one specimen sequenced in a study of monozygotic twins with inflammatory bowel disease. TCRdb re-called the 5' RACE reads; every CDR3 protein appears as one record, without DNA. The sample includes approximately 380,000 distinct CDR3 sequences. The sequenced sample was blood. The receptors originated from a human donor with ulcerative colitis or Crohn's disease, or a healthy co-twin of an affected twin (not recorded which).

This rearrangement joins TRBV29-1 to TRBJ2-7; TCRdb designates TRBD1, a call that cannot be tested without DNA. This CDR3 has 11 amino acids. The germline V gene has CDR1 SQVTM and CDR2 ANQGSEA. CDR3 protein: CSTRQGFEQYF.

The rearrangement uses TRBV28 and TRBJ1-1; absent DNA, TCRdb's TRBD1 call cannot be checked. CDR1 is MDHEN, CDR2 SYDVKM, per germline. The CDR3 length is 15 residues. The CDR3 loop reads CASSSLTGANTEAFF.

The genes are TRBV20-1 and TRBJ2-5; the D call from TCRdb, TRBD1, cannot be confirmed without DNA. CDR3 size: 14 residues. CDR1 and CDR2 (germline): DFQATT, SNEGSKA (reference sequence). CDR3 loop: CSARFRGNQETQYF.

This chain connects TRBV5-1 to TRBJ2-3; absent DNA, TCRdb's TRBD2 call cannot be checked. The CDR3 has 14 amino acids. Germline lookup yields CDR1 SGHRS and CDR2 YFSETQ. The CDR3 protein is CASGTAGITDTQYF.

The gene calls are TRBV5-1 and TRBJ2-3. Per the germline V gene, CDR1 is SGHRS and CDR2 is YFSETQ. The CDR3 sequence is 14 residues long. The CDR3 sequence: CASSSRSVRDTQYF.